A selection of T cell receptor beta chains follows, all from one sample in a study of blood T cell repertoires in COVID-19. Measured with immunoSEQ multiplex PCR; TCRdb has only the in-frame clones, and not every one. The sample yields around 450,000 clones, 90% seen once. The specimen sequenced was PBMCs or T cells enriched from blood (not recorded which). These receptors were collected from a man in his late teens or twenties who had recovered from COVID-19. The conserved cysteine and the conserved F or W are not part of the CDR3 here.

v_gene	j_gene	CDR3aa
TRBV15	TRBJ2-7	ATSRDQKDSEQY
TRBV15	TRBJ1-5	ATSRVQAHNQPQH
TRBV6-1	TRBJ1-2	ASSERFYGYT
TRBV3-1/TRBV3-2	TRBJ2-7	ASSRGGYEQY
TRBV6-2/TRBV6-3	TRBJ1-2	ASSYGTGSGYT
TRBV2	TRBJ2-5	ASSESRLARQETQY
TRBV7-9	TRBJ1-2	ASSLALVSPNYGYT
TRBV18	TRBJ1-5	ASSFQEGFSQPQH
TRBV7-6	TRBJ1-6	ASSPYNQGSPLH
TRBV11-3	TRBJ1-4	ASSRGQGGEKLF
TRBV2	TRBJ2-1	ASRTGTSSYNEQF
TRBV28	TRBJ1-5	ASSPDSPDSLNQPQH
TRBV11-2	TRBJ2-5	ASSFNRGGQETQY
TRBV15	TRBJ1-5	ATSRDLAAQGENQPQH
TRBV7-9	TRBJ1-4	ASSPSGFDNEKLF
TRBV3-1/TRBV3-2	TRBJ1-4	ASSHRGGGKLF